Following are 25 T cell receptor beta chains from one sample sequenced in a study of T cell responses to AZD1222 COVID-19 vaccine (dated by TCRdb to about 2021). The label giving this sample's time point can be read as: about 28 days (+/-7) after the second vaccine dose. The library was produced with the immunoSEQ multiplex PCR assay. TCRdb provides this immuneACCESS table in a form limited to in-frame rearrangements. Some clones are lacking; in checked studies, under half of them reflect an unresolved V gene, and why the rest are absent is not known. This sample comprises 95,000 to 150,000 clones, around 92% of them detected only once. Roughly 7.9% of the sample lies in the top ten. Sequencing was performed on peripheral blood, taken 28 days after the second AZD1222 dose. Source of these receptors: an adult who received the AZD1222 COVID-19 vaccine.

This clone came up once. The chain employs TRBV30 and TRBJ1-3; D not certain. V lost 0 bases and J 4 bases, leaving 13 bases between the germline ends. The CDR3 is 15 residues long. Germline CDR1 GTSNPN, CDR2 SVGIG (reference sequence). The CDR3 DNA reads TGTGCCTGGAGTGTACCCGGACCGCCCGGAAACACCATATATTTT. Its translation: CAWSVPGPPGNTIYF.

This chain joins TRBV19 and TRBJ1-1; no reliable D call. CDR3 length: 14 residues. Germline V gene sequence: CDR1 LNHDA, CDR2 SQIVND (reference sequence). V was trimmed by 3 bases and J by 4 bases, leaving 12 bases between them. CDR3 residues: CASSIGQVSTEAFF. The CDR3 nucleotides are TGTGCCAGTAGTATCGGGCAGGTGAGCACTGAAGCTTTCTTT.

The chain is built from TRBV27 and TRBJ1-1, with no clear D. CDR1 is MNHEY, CDR2 SMNVEV, per germline (reference sequence). The CDR3 sequence is 15 residues long. Between the trimmed V and J ends, which lost 5 bases and 7 bases, there was a span of 20 bases. CDR3 amino acids: CASSLTKPGSIEAFF. The CDR3 nucleotides read TGTGCCAGCAGTCTCACCAAACCGGGGAGTATTGAAGCTTTCTTT.

V usage is TRBV9 and J usage is TRBJ1-1; the D gene is possibly TRBD1 (5 bases). The CDR3 contains 13 residues. The germline V gene encodes CDR1 SGDLS and CDR2 YYNGEE. Trimming shortened V by 4 bases and J by 5 bases, and 12 bases separated the two germline ends. CDR3 DNA: TGTGCCAGCAGCCCGGTTCCAGGGACTGAAGCTTTCTTT. Translated, it gives CASSPVPGTEAFF.

This clone showed up just once. The rearrangement links TRBV5-1 to TRBJ1-2; TRBD1 agrees at 9 bases. This CDR3 region has 15 residues. V shed 3 bases, J shed 6 bases, and the junction held 9 bases outside the gene matches. CDR1 is SGHRS, CDR2 YFSETQ, per germline. CDR3 DNA: TGCGCCAGCAGCTCACCACAGGGGGCGCTTGATGGCTACACCTTC. This gives the protein CASSSPQGALDGYTF.

The chain employs TRBV2 and TRBJ2-4; 10 bases fit TRBD2. V trimming: 6 bases; J trimming: 7 bases; junction bases outside the gene matches: 3. The CDR3 covers 13 residues. Looked up from germline, CDR1 is SNHLY and CDR2 is FYNNEI. The CDR3 loop is CASRQLAGNIQYF. CDR3 nucleotides: TGTGCCAGCAGGCAACTAGCGGGGAACATTCAGTACTTC.

The V gene is TRBV3-1 (or the pseudogene TRBV3-2), the J gene TRBJ2-3; maybe TRBD2 (6 bases). The V and J ends lost 0 bases and 3 bases respectively, with 7 bases between them. This CDR3 is 14 amino acids long. Germline V gene lookup returns CDR1 LGHDT and CDR2 YNNKEL (reference sequence). The CDR3: CASSQEGGTDTQYF. CDR3 sequence (DNA): TGTGCCAGCAGCCAAGAGGGGGGAACAGATACGCAGTATTTT.

The rearrangement joins TRBV7-9 to TRBJ2-7, with TRBD2 matching 10 bases. Trimming cost V 4 bases and J 1 base; bases outside gene matches: 4. From germline, CDR1 is SEHNR and CDR2 FQNEAQ (reference sequence). The CDR3 extends over 15 amino acids. Here the CDR3 reads CASSYGLAESYEQYF. The CDR3 nucleotides are TGTGCCAGCAGCTACGGACTAGCGGAGTCCTACGAGCAGTACTTC.

The V call is TRBV7-2, the J call TRBJ1-3; no definite D call. The germline V gene has CDR1 SGHTA and CDR2 FQGNSA. This CDR3 has 15 amino acids. Trimming removed 1 base at V and 4 bases at J, with 11 bases between. The CDR3 bases are TGTGCCAGCAGCTTAGATTTGGCGACGGGAAACACCATATATTTT. This gives the protein CASSLDLATGNTIYF.

The chain carries TRBV5-1 and TRBJ2-3; 8 nucleotides match TRBD2. Germline trimming cut 4 bases from V and 6 bases from J; bases unmatched to any gene: 13. The CDR3 sequence is 16 residues long. The germline V gene has CDR1 SGHRS and CDR2 YFSETQ. CDR3 sequence: CASSPVDLAGVDTQYF. The CDR3 DNA reads TGCGCCAGCAGCCCTGTAGACCTAGCGGGTGTTGATACGCAGTATTTT. Full variable domain (outside the CDR3, taken from reference TRBV5-1 and TRBJ2-3): KAGVTQTPRYLIKTRGQQVTLSCSPISGHRSVSWYQQTPGQGLQFLFEYFSETQRNKGNFPGRFSGRQFSNSRSEMNVSTLELGDSALYLCASSPVDLAGVDTQYFGPGTRLTVL.

This chain's CDR3 is CASSDSAGEPTDTQYF. DNA of the CDR3: TGTGCCAGCAGTGACTCTGCGGGGGAGCCCACAGATACGCAGTATTTT. The chain combines TRBV6-4 with TRBJ2-3; TRBD2 agrees at 7 bases. The germline gives CDR1 MRHNA, CDR2 SNTAGT. The CDR3 loop spans 16 amino acids. V trimming: 0 bases; J trimming: 2 bases; junction bases outside the gene matches: 5.

The V call is TRBV3-1 (or the pseudogene TRBV3-2), the J call TRBJ1-2; 7 positions agree with TRBD1. V lost 1 base, J lost 8 bases, and 4 bases stayed unmatched. Germline CDR1 reads LGHDT; CDR2 reads YNNKEL (reference sequence). The CDR3 covers 13 residues. The chain's CDR3 is CASSQAGQAGYTF. CDR3 sequence (DNA): TGTGCCAGCAGCCAAGCCGGACAGGCCGGCTACACCTTC.

This clone was seen only a few times. The chain uses TRBV29-1 and TRBJ1-1, with D unclear. V was pared by 0 bases and J by 10 bases, with 9 bases between. CDR1 and CDR2 (germline): SQVTM, ANQGSEA. This CDR3 has 11 residues. CDR3 sequence (DNA): TGCAGCGTTGAAGATCGACCCGGAGCTTTCTTT. Encoded protein: CSVEDRPGAFF.

The chain couples TRBV28 to TRBJ1-5, with D uncertain. V was cut by 6 bases and J by 0 bases, with 9 bases left in between. The germline V gene encodes CDR1 MDHEN and CDR2 SYDVKM. The CDR3 covers 14 residues. CDR3 residues: CASSPTDSNQPQHF. The CDR3 DNA reads TGTGCCAGCAGCCCCACAGATAGCAATCAGCCCCAGCATTTT.

The V and J genes are TRBV11-2 and TRBJ2-1; TRBD2 matches at 13 bases. The CDR3 spans 16 residues. Germline assignment: CDR1 SGHAT and CDR2 FQNNGV. Trimming removed 5 bases from V and 6 bases from J; junction bases left unmatched: 7. This CDR3 is CASSNLRLAGGNEQFF. The CDR3 DNA reads as TGTGCCAGCAGCAACCTGCGACTAGCGGGAGGCAATGAGCAGTTCTTC. Supplemented by reference TRBV11-2 and TRBJ2-1, the full variable domain reads EAGVAQSPRYKIIEKRQSVAFWCNPISGHATLYWYQQILGQGPKLLIQFQNNGVVDDSQLPKDRFSAERLKGVDSTLKIQPAKLEDSAVYLCASSNLRLAGGNEQFFGPGTRLTVL.

This chain connects TRBV29-1 to TRBJ1-2; D gene uncertain. The CDR3 loop spans 14 amino acids. V shed 8 bases and J shed 5 bases, with 21 bases lying between them. From germline, CDR1 is SQVTM and CDR2 ANQGSEA. This CDR3 is CSYEAMGLQYGYTF. The CDR3 nucleotides are TGCAGCTATGAGGCCATGGGTCTACAGTATGGCTACACCTTC. Looking up the rest from reference TRBV29-1 and TRBJ1-2 gives the full variable domain: SAVISQKPSRDICQRGTSLTIQCQVDSQVTMMFWYRQQPGQSLTLIATANQGSEATYESGFVIDKFPISRPNLTFSTLTVSNMSPEDSSIYLCSYEAMGLQYGYTFGSGTRLTVV.

The count of this clone is one. V is TRBV29-1 and J is TRBJ1-1; possible D gene TRBD1, 6 bases. CDR3 length: 13 amino acids. Trimming cost V 8 bases and J 0 bases, with 13 bases left between them. Germline V gene lookup returns CDR1 SQVTM and CDR2 ANQGSEA. The CDR3 DNA reads as TGCAGCCTTCGGACAGATATGAACACTGAAGCTTTCTTT. It is translated as CSLRTDMNTEAFF.

The J gene is TRBJ2-2, the V gene TRBV24-1, with 7 bases fitting TRBD1. The V and J ends lost 2 bases and 1 base, in that order; junction bases with no gene match: 3. CDR1 is KGHDR, CDR2 SFDVKD, per germline. The CDR3 length is 16 residues. CDR3: CATSDSRQGNTGELFF. The DNA of the CDR3 is TGTGCCACCAGTGATTCACGACAGGGGAACACCGGGGAGCTGTTTTTT.

The CDR3, as DNA: TGTGCCAGCAGCCAGGCGACTAGACTCCAAGAGACCCAGTACTTC. Translated, it gives CASSQATRLQETQYF. The J gene is TRBJ2-5, the V gene TRBV14, with a tentative D call TRBD2 (6 bases). With 3 bases removed from V and 1 base from J, the gap between germline ends came to 12 bases. This CDR3 contains 15 residues. CDR1 and CDR2 from the germline V gene are SGHDN and FVKESK.

The chain employs TRBV6-5 and TRBJ2-1; tentative D call: TRBD2 (5 bases). Germline-derived CDR1 and CDR2 are MNHEY and SVGAGI. CDR3 length: 13 residues. Trimming stripped 8 bases from V and 3 bases from J, with 11 bases between. CDR3 region: CASGLSVYNEQFF. DNA of the CDR3: TGTGCCAGCGGGCTTAGCGTCTACAATGAGCAGTTCTTC.

The V gene is TRBV6-5, the J gene TRBJ1-5; unclear D gene. Germline CDR1 reads MNHEY; CDR2 reads SVGAGI. V shed 0 bases and J shed 8 bases, with 8 bases lying between them. This CDR3 has 13 amino acids. The CDR3 is CASSYSKVEPQHF. The CDR3 nucleotides read TGTGCCAGCAGTTACTCGAAGGTGGAGCCCCAGCATTTT.

The chain joins TRBV12-3 or TRBV12-4 to TRBJ1-2, with TRBD1 identical over 7 bases. The junction had 6 bases not matched to a gene; V was cut back by 3 bases and J by 8 bases. The CDR3 totals 13 residues. In DNA form, the CDR3 reads TGTGCCAGCAGTTTTGAGGGGGCGCGAGGCTACACCTTC. Residues: CASSFEGARGYTF.

J is TRBJ2-5 and V is TRBV25-1; 10 bases are shared with TRBD1. Germline-derived CDR1 and CDR2 are MGHDK and SYGVNS. The V and J ends lost 4 bases and 4 bases, in that order; junction bases with no gene match: 6. This CDR3 contains 15 residues. The CDR3 DNA reads TGTGCCAGCAGTGGGGACAGGGGCGTTCGAGAGACCCAGTACTTC. This translates into CASSGDRGVRETQYF.

This rearrangement joins TRBV5-1 to TRBJ2-1; no reliable D call. CDR3 size: 14 residues. Trimming pared 4 bases from V and 8 bases from J, leaving 16 bases between. Germline values: CDR1 SGHRS, CDR2 YFSETQ. The CDR3 loop reads CASSALRSGYEQFF. For the CDR3, the DNA is TGCGCCAGCAGCGCGCTGAGGTCGGGTTATGAGCAGTTCTTC. The full variable domain, rest sourced from reference TRBV5-1 and TRBJ2-1, is KAGVTQTPRYLIKTRGQQVTLSCSPISGHRSVSWYQQTPGQGLQFLFEYFSETQRNKGNFPGRFSGRQFSNSRSEMNVSTLELGDSALYLCASSALRSGYEQFFGPGTRLTVL.

This clone was recorded once. This chain uses TRBV29-1 with TRBJ2-5; D may be TRBD2 (6 bases). Germline CDR1 SQVTM, CDR2 ANQGSEA. This CDR3 contains 12 residues. V lost 3 bases, J lost 7 bases, and 12 bases lay in between. The CDR3 sequence is CSVDHPAGTQYF. CDR3 sequence (DNA): TGCAGCGTTGATCACCCAGCGGGGACCCAGTACTTC.